A selection of T cell receptor beta chains follows, all from one sample in a study of blood T cells in healthy people across ages. One entry per CDR3 protein, called by TCRdb with MiXCR from the 5' RACE reads. The profile covers roughly 1.5 million distinct CDR3 sequences, with approximately 42% appearing a single time and around 4% taken by the ten largest. The sample taken for sequencing was blood. Receptors originate from a woman in her late teens or twenties in good health. CDR3s include the opening cysteine and the closing phenylalanine or tryptophan. The D gene is left open where the match is weak. The size field is filled for only some rows; it gives once, few, many or a size class.

few,-,TRBV20-1,TRBJ1-1,CSAPEARVVGAFF,TGCAGTGCTCCCGAGGCCAGGGTCGTTGGGGCTTTCTTT
-,-,TRBV29-1,TRBJ2-1,CSALTGNEQFF,TGCAGCGCTCTAACAGGCAATGAGCAGTTCTTC
few,-,TRBV7-8,TRBJ1-5,CASSLAQGGDQPQHF,TGTGCCAGCAGCTTAGCGCAAGGGGGAGACCAGCCCCAGCATTTT
few,TRBD2,TRBV12-3/TRBV12-4,TRBJ2-5,CASSHRGGEETQYF,TGTGCCAGCAGTCACCGCGGGGGTGAAGAGACCCAGTACTTC
few,-,TRBV5-1,TRBJ2-5,CASSLGRQGQETQYF,TGCGCCAGCAGCTTGGGCCGGCAGGGCCAAGAGACCCAGTACTTC
-,TRBD2,TRBV4-1,TRBJ2-7,CASSQDLAGMSSYNEQYF,TGCGCCAGCAGCCAAGACCTAGCGGGGATGAGCTCCTACAATGAGCAGTACTTC
-,-,TRBV7-2,TRBJ2-5,CASSLSFSPETQYF,TGTGCCAGCAGCCTCAGTTTTTCCCCAGAGACCCAGTACTTC
few,-,TRBV5-1,TRBJ2-4,CASSTTDKNIQYF,TGCGCCAGCAGTACTACCGACAAAAACATTCAGTACTTC
few,-,TRBV20-1,TRBJ2-1,CSASMGNYNEQFF,TGCAGTGCTAGTATGGGTAACTACAATGAGCAGTTCTTC
-,-,TRBV2,TRBJ2-3,CASREGSGTDTQYF,TGTGCCAGCAGGGAAGGGAGCGGCACAGATACGCAGTATTTT
-,-,TRBV7-2,TRBJ2-1,CASSSDPSVSEQFF,TGTGCCAGCAGCTCTGACCCTAGCGTCAGTGAGCAGTTCTTC
-,-,TRBV28,TRBJ1-5,CASSPPGPNQPQHF,TGTGCCAGCAGTCCACCGGGGCCTAATCAGCCCCAGCATTTT
-,TRBD1,TRBV10-3,TRBJ1-3,CAITPGQHSGNTIYF,TGTGCCATCACCCCGGGACAGCACTCTGGAAACACCATATATTTT
few,-,TRBV6-5,TRBJ1-4,CASRSTGFANEKLFF,TGTGCCAGCAGATCTACAGGGTTTGCTAATGAAAAACTGTTTTTT
-,TRBD1,TRBV7-9,TRBJ2-7,CASSLAGTVTYEQYF,TGTGCCAGCAGCTTAGCCGGGACAGTAACCTACGAGCAGTACTTC
few,TRBD1,TRBV15,TRBJ2-7,CATSYRQGVRNEQYF,TGTGCCACCAGCTACAGACAGGGCGTTAGGAACGAGCAGTACTTC
-,TRBD2,TRBV24-1,TRBJ2-7,CATSTLGLAGVYEQYF,TGTGCCACCTCCACATTAGGACTAGCGGGAGTGTACGAGCAGTACTTC
-,TRBD1,TRBV20-1,TRBJ2-1,CSATRTGRVNEQFF,TGCAGTGCTACCCGGACAGGCCGGGTGAATGAGCAGTTCTTC
-,-,TRBV20-1,TRBJ2-7,CSATVGAGDNEQYF,TGCAGTGCTACAGTGGGGGCAGGGGATAACGAGCAGTACTTC
-,-,TRBV7-2,TRBJ2-3,CASSFGSWSDTQYF,TGTGCCAGCAGCTTTGGGTCCTGGTCAGATACGCAGTATTTT
few,-,TRBV11-2,TRBJ2-4,CASSSSDVKNIQYF,TGTGCCAGCAGCTCCTCGGACGTGAAAAACATTCAGTACTTC
-,-,TRBV7-9,TRBJ2-5,CASSFGGLTRGTQYF,TGTGCCAGCAGCTTTGGGGGTCTGACCCGTGGGACCCAGTACTTC
-,-,TRBV20-1,TRBJ2-3,CSARDSQGPDTQYF,TGCAGTGCTAGAGATTCCCAGGGCCCAGATACGCAGTATTTT
-,-,TRBV20-1,TRBJ1-6,CSATLTVAGLNSPLHF,TGCAGTGCTACGCTGACAGTAGCAGGCCTTAATTCACCCCTCCACTTT
-,-,TRBV10-2,TRBJ2-5,CASSESPGYQETQYF,TGCGCCAGCAGTGAGTCCCCAGGGTACCAAGAGACCCAGTACTTC
few,TRBD1,TRBV11-2,TRBJ2-7,CASSSSGQGRTYEQYF,TGTGCCAGCAGCTCCTCGGGACAGGGGAGAACCTACGAGCAGTACTTC
few,TRBD1,TRBV15,TRBJ2-1,CATSRAGQARFNEQFF,TGTGCCACCAGCAGAGCGGGACAGGCTCGGTTCAATGAGCAGTTCTTC
-,-,TRBV24-1,TRBJ1-5,CATSDTGQTQPQHF,TGTGCCACCAGTGATACCGGGCAGACTCAGCCCCAGCATTTT
few,-,TRBV15,TRBJ2-3,CATSRVNSGSTDTQYF,TGTGCCACCAGCAGAGTGAACAGCGGAAGCACAGATACGCAGTATTTT
-,TRBD1,TRBV12-3/TRBV12-4,TRBJ2-5,CASSAWDRGKETQYF,TGTGCCAGCAGTGCATGGGACAGGGGGAAAGAGACCCAGTACTTC
-,-,TRBV12-5,TRBJ2-3,CASGEQNTDTQYF,TGTGCTAGTGGGGAACAGAACACAGATACGCAGTATTTT
-,-,TRBV28,TRBJ1-5,CASSNPGQYNQPQHF,TGTGCCAGCAGTAACCCCGGACAGTACAATCAGCCCCAGCATTTT
many,TRBD2,TRBV7-3,TRBJ2-1,CASSVGRNEQFF,TGTGCCAGCAGCGTCGGGAGGAATGAGCAGTTCTTC
-,-,TRBV20-1,TRBJ2-1,CSALSGEGYNEQFF,TGCAGTGCTTTAAGCGGAGAGGGCTACAATGAGCAGTTCTTC
-,TRBD1,TRBV2,TRBJ2-1,CASERTGEIQNEQFF,TGTGCCAGCGAAAGGACAGGGGAAATCCAGAATGAGCAGTTCTTC
-,TRBD1,TRBV12-3/TRBV12-4,TRBJ1-2,CASTRSDRANYGYTF,TGTGCCAGCACCCGATCTGACAGGGCCAACTATGGCTACACCTTC
few,-,TRBV5-1,TRBJ2-1,CASSPRTVSYNEQFF,TGTGCCAGCAGCCCCCGGACTGTCTCCTACAATGAGCAGTTCTTC
many,-,TRBV6-6,TRBJ2-7,CASSYSKGSYEQYF,TGTGCCAGCAGTTACTCGAAGGGAAGCTACGAGCAGTACTTC
-,TRBD1,TRBV12-3/TRBV12-4,TRBJ1-1,CASSYSTGTMNTEAFF,TGTGCCAGCAGTTACTCGACAGGGACCATGAACACTGAAGCTTTCTTT
many,TRBD2,TRBV9,TRBJ2-3,CASSSLGVAGENTQYF,TGTGCCAGCAGCTCCCTCGGCGTAGCGGGAGAAAATACGCAGTATTTT
-,TRBD1,TRBV4-1,TRBJ1-6,CASSQAPGQGYNSPLHF,TGCGCCAGCAGCCAAGCCCCGGGACAGGGGTATAATTCACCCCTCCACTTT
once,TRBD2,TRBV7-2,TRBJ2-1,CASSVGTSSQSKFF,TGTGCCAGCAGCGTAGGGACTAGTTCGCAGTCTAAGTTCTTC
few,-,TRBV7-2,TRBJ1-1,CASSFPEARGGEAFF,TGTGCCAGCAGCTTTCCGGAGGCCAGGGGAGGTGAAGCTTTCTTT
-,-,TRBV15,TRBJ1-1,CATSRDGRGNTEAFF,TGTGCCACCAGCAGAGATGGGAGGGGAAACACTGAAGCTTTCTTT
-,-,TRBV5-6,TRBJ2-7,CASSEASSYEQYF,TGTGCCAGCAGTGAGGCGAGCTCCTACGAGCAGTACTTC
few,-,TRBV6-1,TRBJ2-3,CASLVGRLDTQYF,TGTGCCAGCCTGGTCGGACGGCTAGATACGCAGTATTTT
-,TRBD2,TRBV2,TRBJ2-7,CASRWGLAAYEQYF,TGTGCCAGCAGGTGGGGACTAGCAGCATACGAGCAGTACTTC
many,TRBD2,TRBV20-1,TRBJ2-3,CSAGKREVGTDTQYF,TGCAGTGCTGGGAAGCGGGAGGTTGGCACAGATACGCAGTATTTT
few,TRBD2,TRBV6-2/TRBV6-3,TRBJ2-5,CASSYSLASGVSRETQYF,TGTGCCAGCAGTTACTCGCTAGCTAGCGGGGTTTCAAGAGAGACCCAGTACTTC
few,TRBD2,TRBV7-9,TRBJ2-1,CASSPTSGLPNEQFF,TGTGCCAGCAGCCCCACTAGCGGGCTTCCCAATGAGCAGTTCTTC
few,-,TRBV6-5,TRBJ2-1,CASTPSGAVYNEQFF,TGTGCCAGCACCCCTTCGGGGGCCGTTTACAATGAGCAGTTCTTC
few,-,TRBV21-1,TRBJ2-7,CASSKVYREGGYEQYF,TGTGCCAGCAGCAAAGTATACCGGGAGGGCGGGTACGAGCAGTACTTC
-,TRBD2,TRBV6-6,TRBJ2-5,CASSYSSSGGYNEQYF,TGTGCCAGCAGTTACTCGTCCAGCGGGGGGTACAATGAGCAGTACTTC
-,TRBD2,TRBV9,TRBJ2-2,CASRDSGSTGELFF,TGTGCCAGCAGGGATAGCGGGAGCACCGGGGAGCTGTTTTTT
-,-,TRBV25-1,TRBJ2-3,CASSESSGESTDTQYF,TGTGCCAGCAGTGAATCCAGCGGAGAAAGCACAGATACGCAGTATTTT
-,TRBD1,TRBV4-1,TRBJ1-2,CASSRPRDRTNDGYTF,TGCGCCAGCAGCCGCCCAAGGGACAGGACTAACGATGGCTACACCTTC
few,TRBD2,TRBV6-6,TRBJ2-3,CASSKLAAITDTQYF,TGTGCCAGCAGTAAACTAGCGGCCATCACAGATACGCAGTATTTT
-,TRBD2,TRBV12-3/TRBV12-4,TRBJ2-5,CASSLELGTSVGETQYF,TGTGCCAGCAGTTTAGAACTCGGGACTAGCGTTGGAGAGACCCAGTACTTC
few,-,TRBV11-2,TRBJ2-7,CASSLLSAGAHNEQYF,TGTGCCAGCAGCTTACTCTCGGCGGGGGCCCACAATGAGCAGTACTTC